This entry lists 17 T cell receptor beta chains sequenced from one sample in a study of shared clonotypes between healthy human individuals. Clones were sequenced by immunoSEQ multiplex PCR, and TCRdb holds only the in-frame ones, with some missing. This sample has approximately 720,000 clones, with around 92% found just once. CD45RO-negative CD8 cells positively selected for CCR7 made up the naive population, which excluded terminally differentiated effector memory CD45RA+ cells. Sequenced sample: naive CD8+ T cells sorted from blood. The receptors shown here come from a man aged 25-45 years in good health.

This clone appeared a few times. V gene TRBV27 combines with J gene TRBJ1-1; D is possibly TRBD1 (5 bases). There are 13 residues in the CDR3. Trimming removed 7 bases from V and 2 bases from J, with 11 bases in between. Germline CDR1 and CDR2: MNHEY and SMNVEV (reference sequence). CDR3 in amino acids: CASNRTPNTEAFF. In DNA, the CDR3 is TGTGCCAGCAACCGGACACCCAACACTGAAGCTTTCTTT.

The V and J genes are TRBV5-4 and TRBJ2-3; no reliable D call. CDR1 and CDR2 (germline): SGHNT, YYREEE (reference sequence). The CDR3 is made up of 12 amino acids. The ends were cut back, 3 bases at V and 6 bases at J, with 8 bases in the middle. CDR3 amino acids: CASSYGLDTQYF. The CDR3 nucleotides read TGTGCCAGCAGCTATGGTTTGGATACGCAGTATTTT.

This sequence joins TRBV13 and TRBJ1-2; a possible D gene is TRBD1 (5 bases). The CDR3 covers 15 residues. The V and J ends lost 1 base and 4 bases respectively, with 13 bases between them. Germline assignment: CDR1 PRHDT and CDR2 FYEKMQ (reference sequence). The CDR3 here is CASSLAGSVIYGYTF. CDR3 DNA sequence: TGTGCCAGCAGCTTAGCAGGGTCGGTCATCTATGGCTACACCTTC.

The rearrangement joins TRBV2 to TRBJ2-7; 7 positions match TRBD2. Looked up from germline, CDR1 is SNHLY and CDR2 is FYNNEI. The CDR3 consists of 17 residues. With V trimmed by 2 bases and J by 0 bases, 10 bases remained unmatched. The DNA of the CDR3 is TGTGCCAGCAGTGAACTAGCGGAGACAGAGAGCTCCTACGAGCAGTACTTC. Protein sequence: CASSELAETESSYEQYF.

The J gene is TRBJ2-4, the V gene TRBV7-9; 7 positions match TRBD2. Trimming removed 1 base from V and 0 bases from J; junction bases left unmatched: 6. Germline V gene data show CDR1 as SEHNR and CDR2 as FQNEAQ (reference sequence). The CDR3 loop spans 17 amino acids. CDR3 DNA: TGTGCCAGCAGCTTAGGGGAGGGAGAACTAGCCAAAAACATTCAGTACTTC. Translating it yields CASSLGEGELAKNIQYF.

The chain has TRBV7-6 and TRBJ2-3, with 7 bases lining up with TRBD1. The CDR3 length is 16 residues. Trimming cost V 3 bases and J 2 bases; bases outside gene matches: 8. Germline V gene data show CDR1 as SGHVS and CDR2 as FNYEAQ. CDR3 coding DNA: TGTGCCAGCAGCTTTCAACAGGGGCCACCCACAGATACGCAGTATTTT. Translated: CASSFQQGPPTDTQYF.

The chain combines TRBV4-1 with TRBJ2-1; D is unresolved. Between the trimmed V and J ends, which lost 4 bases and 8 bases, there was a span of 9 bases. Germline CDR1 reads MGHRA; CDR2 reads YSYEKL. This CDR3 contains 12 residues. CDR3 DNA: TGCGCCAGCAGCCGGGGTTACGATGAGCAGTTCTTC. Translated, it gives CASSRGYDEQFF.

The chain carries TRBV27 and TRBJ1-2; D possibly corresponds to TRBD1 (5 bases). V was clipped by 5 bases and J by 5 bases, with 12 bases between them. This CDR3 contains 13 residues. Germline lookup yields CDR1 MNHEY and CDR2 SMNVEV (reference sequence). CDR3 coding DNA: TGTGCCAGCAGTCGGGCTCGGGGGTATGGCTACACCTTC. This codes for CASSRARGYGYTF.

The J gene is TRBJ2-1, the V gene TRBV7-2; D tentatively reads TRBD1 or TRBD2 (5 bases each). Per the germline V gene, CDR1 is SGHTA and CDR2 is FQGNSA. Trimming shortened V by 0 bases and J by 2 bases, and 5 bases separated the two germline ends. The CDR3 is made up of 14 amino acids. The CDR3 region has the DNA TGTGCCAGCAGCTTAGCGGGACCCTACAATGAGCAGTTCTTC. This codes for CASSLAGPYNEQFF.

The chain combines TRBV27 with TRBJ2-4, with a tentative D call TRBD1 (6 bases). V shed 1 base and J shed 7 bases, with 8 bases lying between them. The CDR3 is 13 residues long. The germline V gene has CDR1 MNHEY and CDR2 SMNVEV (reference sequence). For the CDR3, the DNA is TGTGCCAGCAGTTTATATACAGGGAACATTCAGTACTTC. Translating it yields CASSLYTGNIQYF.

This clone was found once. The chain has TRBV6-6 and TRBJ2-2; D ambiguous. From germline, CDR1 is MNHNY and CDR2 SVGAGI (reference sequence). V lost 8 bases to trimming and J lost 6 bases, with 19 bases between them. The CDR3 length is 15 residues. The CDR3 DNA sequence: TGTGCCAGCGGGGTTTTTAAGGGTCTGGCCGGGGAGCTGTTTTTT. This codes for CASGVFKGLAGELFF.

The chain combines TRBV6-1 with TRBJ2-2, with TRBD2 identical over 10 bases. This CDR3 is 16 amino acids long. Germline values: CDR1 MNHNS, CDR2 SASEGT. Trimming cost V 3 bases and J 5 bases; bases outside gene matches: 6. The CDR3 sequence is CASSEPGLARTGELFF. The CDR3 bases are TGTGCCAGCAGTGAGCCGGGACTAGCGAGGACCGGGGAGCTGTTTTTT.

The chain employs TRBV6-5 and TRBJ1-5, with 8 bases matching TRBD1. Germline CDR1 reads MNHEY; CDR2 reads SVGAGI. Trimming removed 5 bases from V and 2 bases from J; junction bases left unmatched: 5. The CDR3 length is 15 residues. This chain's CDR3 is CASSQGARGNQPQHF. In DNA, the CDR3 is TGTGCCAGCAGTCAGGGGGCGAGAGGCAATCAGCCCCAGCATTTT.

The genes are TRBV2 and TRBJ2-3; D ambiguous. This CDR3 has 12 amino acids. Germline CDR1 reads SNHLY; CDR2 reads FYNNEI. V was cut by 1 base and J by 6 bases, with 5 bases left in between. Written as DNA, the CDR3 is TGTGCCAGCAGTGAAGGTTTTGATACGCAGTATTTT. It encodes CASSEGFDTQYF.

V and J are TRBV5-6 and TRBJ2-2; a possible D gene is TRBD1 (6 bases). Germline V gene lookup returns CDR1 SGHDT and CDR2 YYEEEE. V was shortened by 2 bases and J by 1 base, with 9 bases between the two germline ends. The CDR3 contains 15 residues. The CDR3 sequence: CASSFVGQNTGELFF. DNA for the CDR3: TGTGCCAGCAGCTTCGTGGGACAGAACACCGGGGAGCTGTTTTTT.

The V gene is TRBV29-1, the J gene TRBJ2-1; 7 nucleotides align to TRBD2. The CDR3 loop spans 14 amino acids. Germline assignment: CDR1 SQVTM and CDR2 ANQGSEA. The V gene end was trimmed by 7 bases and the J gene end by 3 bases; junction bases not matched to a gene: 9. The chain's CDR3 is CSAPSLAVYNEQFF. The CDR3, as DNA: TGCAGCGCCCCAAGTCTAGCGGTCTACAATGAGCAGTTCTTC.

The chain recombines TRBV19 with TRBJ2-5, with TRBD1 identical over 9 bases. V was clipped by 3 bases and J by 5 bases; unmatched bases: 7. Germline CDR1 is LNHDA and CDR2 is SQIVND (reference sequence). The CDR3 spans 15 residues. The CDR3 protein is CASSIWTGDLETQYF. CDR3 DNA: TGTGCCAGTAGTATCTGGACAGGGGATTTGGAGACCCAGTACTTC.